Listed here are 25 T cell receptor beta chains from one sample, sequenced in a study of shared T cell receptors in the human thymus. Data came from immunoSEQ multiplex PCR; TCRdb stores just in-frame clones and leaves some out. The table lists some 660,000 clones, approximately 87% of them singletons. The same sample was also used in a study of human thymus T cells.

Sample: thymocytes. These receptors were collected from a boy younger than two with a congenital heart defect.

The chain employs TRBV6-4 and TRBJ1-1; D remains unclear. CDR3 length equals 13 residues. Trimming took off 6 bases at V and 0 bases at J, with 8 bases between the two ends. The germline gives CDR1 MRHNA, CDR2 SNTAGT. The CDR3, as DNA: TGTGCCAGCAGCGAGGGTGTGAACACTGAAGCTTTCTTT. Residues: CASSEGVNTEAFF.

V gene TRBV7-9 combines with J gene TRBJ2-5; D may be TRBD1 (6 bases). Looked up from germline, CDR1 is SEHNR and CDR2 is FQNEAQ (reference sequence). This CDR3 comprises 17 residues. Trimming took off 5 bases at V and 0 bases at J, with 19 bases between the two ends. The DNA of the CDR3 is TGTGCCAGCAGCACAACAGGGAACCCCCCGTACCAAGAGACCCAGTACTTC. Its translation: CASSTTGNPPYQETQYF.

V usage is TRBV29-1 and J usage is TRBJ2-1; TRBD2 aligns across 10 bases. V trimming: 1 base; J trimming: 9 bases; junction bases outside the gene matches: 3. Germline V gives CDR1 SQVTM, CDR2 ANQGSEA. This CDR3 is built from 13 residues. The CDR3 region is CSVEVLAGAEQFF. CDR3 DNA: TGCAGCGTTGAAGTGCTAGCGGGGGCTGAGCAGTTCTTC.

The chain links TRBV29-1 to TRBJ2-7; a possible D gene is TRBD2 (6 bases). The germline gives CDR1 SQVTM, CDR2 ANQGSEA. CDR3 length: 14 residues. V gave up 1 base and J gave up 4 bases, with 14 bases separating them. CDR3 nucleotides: TGCAGCGTTGAAGGAGGGGCGGAGGGGTACGAGCAGTACTTC. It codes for CSVEGGAEGYEQYF.

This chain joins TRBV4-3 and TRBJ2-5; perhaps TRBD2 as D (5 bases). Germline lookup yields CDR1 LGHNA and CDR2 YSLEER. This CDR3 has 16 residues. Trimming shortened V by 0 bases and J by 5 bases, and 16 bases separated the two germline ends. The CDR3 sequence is CASSQDFLPSRETQYF. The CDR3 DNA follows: TGCGCCAGCAGCCAAGATTTCCTCCCTAGCCGGGAGACCCAGTACTTC.

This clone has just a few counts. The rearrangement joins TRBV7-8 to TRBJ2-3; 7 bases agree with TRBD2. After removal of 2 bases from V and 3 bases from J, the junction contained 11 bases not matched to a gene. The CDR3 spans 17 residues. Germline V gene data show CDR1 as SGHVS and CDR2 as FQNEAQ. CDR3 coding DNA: TGTGCCAGCAGCTTAAATCTATACGGCGGGAGAACAGATACGCAGTATTTT. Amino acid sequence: CASSLNLYGGRTDTQYF.

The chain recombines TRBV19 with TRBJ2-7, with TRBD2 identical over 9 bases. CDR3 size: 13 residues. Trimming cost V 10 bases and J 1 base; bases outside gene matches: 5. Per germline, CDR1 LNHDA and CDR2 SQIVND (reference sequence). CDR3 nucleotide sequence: TGTGCCACCTCGAGCGGGAGGTCCTACGAGCAGTACTTC. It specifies CATSSGRSYEQYF.

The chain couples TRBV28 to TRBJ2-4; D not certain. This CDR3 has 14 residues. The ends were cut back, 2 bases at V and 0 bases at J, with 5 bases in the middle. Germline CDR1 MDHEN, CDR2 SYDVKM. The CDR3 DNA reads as TGTGCCAGCAGTTTACCTCTAGCCAAAAACATTCAGTACTTC. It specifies CASSLPLAKNIQYF.

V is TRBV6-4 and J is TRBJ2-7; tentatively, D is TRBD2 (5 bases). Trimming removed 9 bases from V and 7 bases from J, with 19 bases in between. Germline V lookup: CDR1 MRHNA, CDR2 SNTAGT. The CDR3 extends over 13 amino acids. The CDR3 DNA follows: TGTGCCAGGGGCCTGGGAGCGGCCTGGGAGCAGTACTTC. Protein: CARGLGAAWEQYF.

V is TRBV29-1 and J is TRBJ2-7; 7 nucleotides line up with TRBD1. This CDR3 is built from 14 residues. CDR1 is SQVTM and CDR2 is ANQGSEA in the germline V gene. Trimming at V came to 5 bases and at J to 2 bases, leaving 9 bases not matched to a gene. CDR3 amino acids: CSVRQGRAPYEQYF. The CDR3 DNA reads TGCAGCGTTAGACAGGGTCGGGCCCCCTACGAGCAGTACTTC.

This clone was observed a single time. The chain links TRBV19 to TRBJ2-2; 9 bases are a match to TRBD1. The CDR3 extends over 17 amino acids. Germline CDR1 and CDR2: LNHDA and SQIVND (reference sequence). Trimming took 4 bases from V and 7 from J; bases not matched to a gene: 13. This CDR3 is CASSTGTGRSRDGELFF. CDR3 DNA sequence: TGTGCCAGTAGTACGGGGACAGGGCGGTCGCGGGACGGGGAGCTGTTTTTT.

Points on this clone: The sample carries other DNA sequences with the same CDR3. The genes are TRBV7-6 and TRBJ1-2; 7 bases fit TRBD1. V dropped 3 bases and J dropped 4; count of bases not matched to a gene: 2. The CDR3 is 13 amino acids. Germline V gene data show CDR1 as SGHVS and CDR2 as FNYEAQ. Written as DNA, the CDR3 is TGTGCCAGCAGCTTGGACAGGAGCTATGGCTACACCTTC. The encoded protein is CASSLDRSYGYTF.

The CDR3 is CASSSAVGEQFF. CDR3 DNA: TGCGCCAGCAGCTCGGCGGTGGGTGAGCAGTTCTTC. The chain joins TRBV5-1 to TRBJ2-1; D uncertain. Trimming shortened V by 3 bases and J by 9 bases, and 10 bases separated the two germline ends. The germline V gene encodes CDR1 SGHRS and CDR2 YFSETQ. The CDR3 sequence is 12 residues long. Using reference TRBV5-1 and TRBJ2-1 for the parts outside the CDR3, the full variable domain is KAGVTQTPRYLIKTRGQQVTLSCSPISGHRSVSWYQQTPGQGLQFLFEYFSETQRNKGNFPGRFSGRQFSNSRSEMNVSTLELGDSALYLCASSSAVGEQFFGPGTRLTVL.

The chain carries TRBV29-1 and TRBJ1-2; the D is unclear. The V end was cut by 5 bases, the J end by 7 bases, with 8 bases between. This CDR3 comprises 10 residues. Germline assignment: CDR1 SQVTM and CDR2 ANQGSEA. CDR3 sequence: CSVPEAGYTF. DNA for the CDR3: TGCAGCGTTCCCGAGGCTGGCTACACCTTC.

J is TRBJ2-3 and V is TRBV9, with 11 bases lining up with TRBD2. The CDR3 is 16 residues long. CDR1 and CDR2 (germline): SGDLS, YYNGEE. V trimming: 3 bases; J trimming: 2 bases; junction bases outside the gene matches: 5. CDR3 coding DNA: TGTGCCAGCAGCGATGATAGCGGGAGGGCCACAGATACGCAGTATTTT. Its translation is CASSDDSGRATDTQYF.

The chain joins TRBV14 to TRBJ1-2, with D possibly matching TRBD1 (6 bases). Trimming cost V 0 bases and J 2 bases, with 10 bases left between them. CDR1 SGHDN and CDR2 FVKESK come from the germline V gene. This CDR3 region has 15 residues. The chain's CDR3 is CASSQDYQGNYGYTF. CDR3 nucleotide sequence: TGTGCCAGCAGCCAAGATTACCAGGGGAACTATGGCTACACCTTC.

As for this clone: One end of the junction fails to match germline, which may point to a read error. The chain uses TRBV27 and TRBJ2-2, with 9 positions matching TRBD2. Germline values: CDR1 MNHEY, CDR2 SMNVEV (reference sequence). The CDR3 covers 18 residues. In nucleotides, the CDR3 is TGTGCCAGCAGTAGAACTCAGAGCGGGGGGAGGAACCCCGGGGAGCTGTTTTTT. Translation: CASSRTQSGGRNPGELFF.

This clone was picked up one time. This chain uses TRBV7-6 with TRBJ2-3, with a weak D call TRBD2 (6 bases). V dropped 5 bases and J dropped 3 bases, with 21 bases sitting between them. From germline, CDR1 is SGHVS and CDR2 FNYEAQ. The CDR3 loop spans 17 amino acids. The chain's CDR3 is CASSQKFGGAGTDTQYF. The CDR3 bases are TGTGCCAGCAGCCAAAAGTTTGGCGGGGCTGGGACAGATACGCAGTATTTT.

The CDR3 DNA reads TGTGCCAGCAGTCTCGGGACAGGGGATAATGAAGCTTTCTTT. Residues: CASSLGTGDNEAFF. The J gene is TRBJ1-1, the V gene TRBV25-1; the match to TRBD1 covers 10 bases. V gave up 5 bases and J gave up 7 bases; unmatched junction bases: 7. This CDR3 has 14 amino acids. The V gene's germline CDR1 is MGHDK and CDR2 SYGVNS.

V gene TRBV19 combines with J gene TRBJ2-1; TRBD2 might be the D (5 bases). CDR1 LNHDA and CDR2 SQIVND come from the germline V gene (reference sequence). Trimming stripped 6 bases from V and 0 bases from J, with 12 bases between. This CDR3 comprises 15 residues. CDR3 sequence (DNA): TGTGCCAGTAGGAAATATGGGAGCTCCTACAATGAGCAGTTCTTC. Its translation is CASRKYGSSYNEQFF.

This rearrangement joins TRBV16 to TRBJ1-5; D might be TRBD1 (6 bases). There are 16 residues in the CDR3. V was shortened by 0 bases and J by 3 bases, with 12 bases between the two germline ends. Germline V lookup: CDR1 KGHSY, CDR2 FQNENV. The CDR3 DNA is TGTGCCAGCAGCCAATCGGGCCGGACAGTCAATCAGCCCCAGCATTTT. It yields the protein CASSQSGRTVNQPQHF. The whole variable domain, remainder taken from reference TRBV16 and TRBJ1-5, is GEEVAQTPKHLVRGEGQKAKLYCAPIKGHSYVFWYQQVLKNEFKFLISFQNENVFDETGMPKERFSAKCLPNSPCSLEIQATKLEDSAVYFCASSQSGRTVNQPQHFGDGTRLSIL.

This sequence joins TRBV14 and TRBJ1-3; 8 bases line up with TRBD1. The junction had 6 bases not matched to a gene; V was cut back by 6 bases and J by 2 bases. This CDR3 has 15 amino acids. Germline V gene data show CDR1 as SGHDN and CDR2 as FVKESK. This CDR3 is CASSPWTGPGNTIYF. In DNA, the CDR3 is TGTGCCAGCAGTCCTTGGACAGGGCCTGGAAACACCATATATTTT.

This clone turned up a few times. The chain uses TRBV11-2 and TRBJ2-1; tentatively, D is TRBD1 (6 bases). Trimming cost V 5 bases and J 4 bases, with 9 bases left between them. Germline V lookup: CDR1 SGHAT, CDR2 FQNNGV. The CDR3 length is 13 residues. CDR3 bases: TGTGCCAGCAGCAGTACAGGGTACAATGAGCAGTTCTTC. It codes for CASSSTGYNEQFF.

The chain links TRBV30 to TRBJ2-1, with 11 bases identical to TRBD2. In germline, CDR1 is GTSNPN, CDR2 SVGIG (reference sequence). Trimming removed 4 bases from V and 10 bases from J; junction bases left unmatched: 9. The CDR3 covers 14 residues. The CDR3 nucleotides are TGTGCCTGGAACCTAGCGGGAGGTTTTTACGAGCAGTTCTTC. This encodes CAWNLAGGFYEQFF.

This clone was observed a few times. For the CDR3, the DNA is TGTGCCACCAGCAGGCCCCGGGACAGTGTATCTGGCTATGGCTACACCTTC. It translates to CATSRPRDSVSGYGYTF. The rearrangement uses TRBV15 and TRBJ1-2; 7 nucleotides match TRBD1. The CDR3 covers 17 residues. Germline-derived CDR1 and CDR2 are LNHNV and YYDKDF (reference sequence). The trim removed 3 bases at V and 4 bases at J, leaving 14 bases unmatched. The entire variable domain, with the rest obtained from reference TRBV15 and TRBJ1-2, is as follows: DAMVIQNPRYQVTQFGKPVTLSCSQTLNHNVMYWYQQKSSQAPKLLFHYYDKDFNNEADTPDNFQSRRPNTSFCFLDIRSPGLGDTAMYLCATSRPRDSVSGYGYTFGSGTRLTVV.